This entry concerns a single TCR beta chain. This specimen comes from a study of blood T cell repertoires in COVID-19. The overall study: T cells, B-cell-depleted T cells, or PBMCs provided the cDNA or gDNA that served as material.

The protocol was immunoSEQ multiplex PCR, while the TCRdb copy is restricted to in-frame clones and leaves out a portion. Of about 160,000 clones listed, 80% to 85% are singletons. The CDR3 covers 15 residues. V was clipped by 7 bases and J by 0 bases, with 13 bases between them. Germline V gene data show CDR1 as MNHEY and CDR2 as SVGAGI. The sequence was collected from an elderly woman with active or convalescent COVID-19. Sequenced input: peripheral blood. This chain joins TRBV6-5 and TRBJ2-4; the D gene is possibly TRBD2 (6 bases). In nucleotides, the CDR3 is TGTGCCAGCATTAGTGGCGGGGTAGCCAAAAACATTCAGTACTTC. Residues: CASISGGVAKNIQYF.